The 16 T cell receptor beta chains below all came from one sample that was sequenced in a study of cytomegalovirus exposure and HLA in healthy donors. 13 Jbeta primers and 60 Vbeta primers were used for the PCR. Data came from immunoSEQ multiplex PCR; TCRdb stores just in-frame clones and leaves some out. Of around 170,000 clones in the sample, around three quarters were seen once. Sequenced input: PBMCs. The receptors here all came from a middle-aged man in good health and CMV-seronegative.

This chain joins TRBV27 and TRBJ1-1; 9 nucleotides agree with TRBD1. This CDR3 has 14 amino acids. The junction had 5 bases not matched to a gene; V was cut back by 5 bases and J by 4 bases. Germline V gene data show CDR1 as MNHEY and CDR2 as SMNVEV (reference sequence). CDR3 DNA sequence: TGTGCCAGCAGTCTGGGACAGGGAGGCACTGAAGCTTTCTTT. It is translated as CASSLGQGGTEAFF.

Concerning this clone itself: No conserved phenylalanine or tryptophan is present at the end of the CDR3, so a read error is the likely explanation. V and J are TRBV10-2 and TRBJ1-1; no clear D. Germline V gene data show CDR1 as WSHSY and CDR2 as SAAADI. CDR3 length: 12 amino acids. V lost 4 bases to trimming and J lost 4 bases, with 7 bases between them. DNA for the CDR3: TGCGCCAGCAGTGCCCCTAGCACTGAAGCTTTCCTT. It codes for CASSAPSTEAFL.

The chain is built from TRBV6-6 and TRBJ1-2, with 8 bases identical to TRBD1. Trimming cost V 4 bases and J 4 bases; bases outside gene matches: 8. The CDR3 sequence is 15 residues long. Germline loops: CDR1 MNHNY, CDR2 SVGAGI (reference sequence). The DNA for the CDR3 is TGTGCCAGCAGTTTCGGACAGGGCTACTCCTATGGCTACACCTTC. Translated, it gives CASSFGQGYSYGYTF.

The rearrangement links TRBV27 to TRBJ1-2; 7 bases align to TRBD1. The germline V gene has CDR1 MNHEY and CDR2 SMNVEV (reference sequence). With V trimmed by 5 bases and J by 8 bases, 11 bases remained unmatched. The CDR3 is made up of 14 amino acids. This CDR3 is CASSPRTGHWGYTF. The CDR3, as DNA: TGTGCCAGCAGTCCCCGGACAGGCCACTGGGGCTACACCTTC.

This clone was found once. The chain joins TRBV7-9 to TRBJ1-3; D gene uncertain. The CDR3 has 16 residues. CDR1 is SEHNR, CDR2 FQNEAQ, per germline (reference sequence). V was pared by 3 bases and J by 0 bases, with 12 bases between. The CDR3 region is CASSLMGTYSGNTIYF. The CDR3 nucleotides read TGTGCCAGCAGCTTGATGGGCACCTACTCTGGAAACACCATATATTTT.

The chain employs TRBV28 and TRBJ2-5, with TRBD2 matching 12 bases. The J call may be in error: the DNA end matches TRBJ2-7 better. The CDR3 sequence is 15 residues long. Per the germline V gene, CDR1 is MDHEN and CDR2 is SYDVKM. CDR3 residues: CASSSPSGRAYEQYF. The CDR3 coding sequence is TGTGCCAGCAGTTCGCCTAGCGGGAGGGCCTACGAGCAGTACTTC.

The genes are TRBV6-5 and TRBJ2-2; TRBD1 matches 9 bases. CDR3 length equals 14 residues. J lost 6 bases, V lost 4 bases, and 3 bases had no gene match. The V gene's germline CDR1 is MNHEY and CDR2 SVGAGI. The CDR3 DNA reads TGTGCCAGCAGTTGGACAGGGGAATCCGGGGAGCTGTTTTTT. Protein: CASSWTGESGELFF.

The chain recombines TRBV28 with TRBJ2-7; D is uncertain. The V end lost 4 bases, the J end lost 0 bases, and 10 bases lay between the germline ends. This CDR3 region has 14 residues. CDR1 MDHEN and CDR2 SYDVKM come from the germline V gene. The CDR3 coding sequence is TGTGCCAGCAGTTGGAGTACTCGCTCCTACGAGCAGTACTTC. This codes for CASSWSTRSYEQYF.

V and J are TRBV12-5 and TRBJ1-1, with TRBD1 identical over 10 bases. Germline V gene data show CDR1 as LGHNT and CDR2 as FRNRAP. The CDR3 extends over 18 amino acids. V dropped 4 bases and J dropped 0; count of bases not matched to a gene: 11. The CDR3 loop reads CASGSGGTGAGMNTEAFF. The CDR3 DNA is TGTGCTAGTGGTTCAGGCGGGACAGGGGCGGGAATGAACACTGAAGCTTTCTTT. The complete variable domain, with remaining parts taken from reference TRBV12-5 and TRBJ1-1, reads DARVTQTPRHKVTEMGQEVTMRCQPILGHNTVFWYRQTMMQGLELLAYFRNRAPLDDSGMPKDRFSAEMPDATLATLKIQPSEPRDSAVYFCASGSGGTGAGMNTEAFFGQGTRLTVV.

The CDR3 nucleotides are TGTGCCAGCAGGATGGGACAGGCCGTCTATGGCTACACCTTC. Translating gives CASRMGQAVYGYTF. This chain links TRBV28 with TRBJ1-2, with 8 bases matching TRBD1. V gave up 6 bases and J gave up 4 bases; unmatched junction bases: 7. Germline CDR1 and CDR2: MDHEN and SYDVKM. The CDR3 has 14 amino acids.

V gene TRBV28 combines with J gene TRBJ2-7; 9 positions agree with TRBD1. This CDR3 is built from 16 residues. The V segment lost 1 base and the J segment 3 bases; nucleotides outside the gene matches: 7. The germline V gene has CDR1 MDHEN and CDR2 SYDVKM. The CDR3 region is CASSLSRNRGLYEQYF. DNA of the CDR3: TGTGCCAGCAGTTTATCGAGAAACAGGGGGCTCTACGAGCAGTACTTC.

The chain carries TRBV18 and TRBJ1-1; D is uncertain. V was pared by 6 bases and J by 3 bases, with 14 bases between. The CDR3 is 14 amino acids. Germline CDR1 KGHSH, CDR2 LQKENI. The CDR3 DNA is TGTGCCAGCTCCCTTAGCGGGAAGGACACTGAAGCTTTCTTT. Translation gives CASSLSGKDTEAFF.

The gene calls are TRBV27 and TRBJ1-2; D remains unclear. This CDR3 spans 13 amino acids. Trimming took off 8 bases at V and 3 bases at J, with 13 bases between the two ends. Germline CDR1 is MNHEY and CDR2 is SMNVEV (reference sequence). DNA for the CDR3: TGTGCCAGCTCGTGGCAGGCTGACTATGGCTACACCTTC. Protein product: CASSWQADYGYTF.

J is TRBJ1-5 and V is TRBV13; no reliable D call. This CDR3 spans 12 amino acids. Germline CDR1 and CDR2: PRHDT and FYEKMQ (reference sequence). V was cut by 4 bases and J by 4 bases, with 5 bases left in between. Here the CDR3 DNA reads TGTGCCAGCAGCTCCCAGAATCAGCCCCAGCATTTT. It translates to CASSSQNQPQHF.

The CDR3 sequence is CASSLDRYSGNTIYF. In nucleotides, the CDR3 is TGTGCCAGCAGCTTGGACAGGTACTCTGGAAACACCATATATTTT. The chain links TRBV11-2 to TRBJ1-3; 7 nucleotides agree with TRBD1. This CDR3 has 15 residues. CDR1 SGHAT and CDR2 FQNNGV come from the germline V gene. Unmatched junction bases numbered 2, after V lost 3 bases and J lost 0 bases.

The chain employs TRBV11-2 and TRBJ2-3; perhaps TRBD2 as D (5 bases). Germline values: CDR1 SGHAT, CDR2 FQNNGV. Trimming removed 1 base from V and 5 bases from J, with 10 bases in between. The CDR3 sequence is 14 residues long. CDR3 region: CASSLVGVGDTQYF. CDR3 coding DNA: TGTGCCAGCAGCTTAGTCGGGGTGGGAGATACGCAGTATTTT.